What follows are 8 T cell receptor beta chains derived from one specimen sequenced in a study of technical replicates of blood from a handful of donors. Clones were read by immunoSEQ multiplex PCR, and TCRdb kept only the in-frame ones, dropping some. The profile shows some 80,000 clones, approximately 96% of them singletons. The specimen sequenced was T cells isolated from PBMCs. These receptor sequences come from a human donor in good health.

The chain links TRBV28 to TRBJ2-3; TRBD2 is a possible D gene (6 bases). Per germline, CDR1 MDHEN and CDR2 SYDVKM. The CDR3 runs 13 residues. V was clipped by 10 bases and J by 4 bases, with 15 bases between them. The CDR3 DNA follows: TGTGCCACCCGGGACTGGACGGCAGATACGCAGTATTTT. Translated, it gives CATRDWTADTQYF.

The DNA for the CDR3 is TGTGCCAGTAGTATTTACAGCCTTTCCAATCAGCCCCAGCATTTT. This gives the protein CASSIYSLSNQPQHF. The chain uses TRBV19 and TRBJ1-5; D unclear. The V end lost 3 bases, the J end lost 3 bases, and 12 bases lay between the germline ends. Germline CDR1 is LNHDA and CDR2 is SQIVND (reference sequence). The CDR3 extends over 15 amino acids.

This clone was seen a single time. The J gene is TRBJ2-1, the V gene TRBV5-1; D is undetermined. Deletions cut 7 bases from V and 5 bases from J, with 4 bases between. Germline CDR1 SGHRS, CDR2 YFSETQ. This CDR3 contains 10 residues. CDR3 coding DNA: TGCGCCAGCGGCCACAATGAGCAGTTCTTC. Translated: CASGHNEQFF.

In this sample, this clone turned up once. The chain carries TRBV30 and TRBJ1-1; no reliable D call. Germline V gene data show CDR1 as GTSNPN and CDR2 as SVGIG (reference sequence). Trimming stripped 2 bases from V and 1 base from J, with 5 bases between. The CDR3 is 12 amino acids. The CDR3 protein is CAWSPGNTEAFF. The CDR3 nucleotides read TGTGCCTGGAGTCCGGGGAACACTGAAGCTTTCTTT.

J is TRBJ2-7 and V is TRBV13, with D perhaps TRBD2 (6 bases). V shed 0 bases and J shed 6 bases, with 15 bases lying between them. The germline CDR1 and CDR2 sequences are PRHDT and FYEKMQ (reference sequence). The CDR3 length is 15 residues. The CDR3 loop reads CASSLGGTGEGEQYF. In DNA, the CDR3 is TGTGCCAGCAGCTTAGGCGGGACTGGCGAGGGCGAGCAGTACTTC.

This chain uses TRBV6-5 with TRBJ1-1, with TRBD1 as a possible D gene (5 bases). The CDR3 length is 15 residues. Trimming pared 6 bases from V and 0 bases from J, leaving 14 bases between. The V gene's germline CDR1 is MNHEY and CDR2 SVGAGI. The CDR3 DNA is TGTGCCAGCAGCACGATCCAAGGGGTGAACACTGAAGCTTTCTTT. Translated: CASSTIQGVNTEAFF.

V and J are TRBV28 and TRBJ1-4; 7 nucleotides match TRBD1. Germline CDR1 is MDHEN and CDR2 is SYDVKM. V lost 7 bases and J lost 17; bases outside the gene matches: 13. The CDR3 sequence is 12 residues long. The DNA of the CDR3 is TGTGCCAGCAAGACAGGGCCCCTGGGGGTATTTTTT. Its protein is CASKTGPLGVFF.

Comment on this clone: Other DNA sequences from this sample encode an identical CDR3 as well. The V gene is TRBV19, the J gene TRBJ2-7, with no clear D. Per germline, CDR1 LNHDA and CDR2 SQIVND (reference sequence). The CDR3 length is 14 residues. The V gene lost 0 bases and the J gene lost 3 bases, with 9 bases spanning the gap. The CDR3 reads CASSIDPGSYEQYF. The CDR3 coding sequence is TGTGCCAGTAGTATAGATCCAGGTAGCTACGAGCAGTACTTC.